The next 5 T cell receptor beta chains were all read from a single sample in a study of cytomegalovirus exposure and HLA in healthy donors. PCR involved 60 Vbeta and 13 Jbeta primers. Profiled with immunoSEQ multiplex PCR; TCRdb holds only in-frame clones, not every one. The sample includes a few hundred thousand clones, about 83% of them seen just once. Sequencing used PBMCs. These TCRs come from a middle-aged woman in good health and CMV-seropositive.

The chain recombines TRBV6-6 with TRBJ2-5; weak D call: TRBD1 (6 bases). Germline loops: CDR1 MNHNY, CDR2 SVGAGI (reference sequence). The CDR3 runs to 14 residues. Trimming removed 1 base from V and 1 base from J, with 7 bases in between. The CDR3 region has the DNA TGTGCCAGCAGTTACTTACAGGGCCAAGAGACCCAGTACTTC. This codes for CASSYLQGQETQYF.

The chain links TRBV6-5 to TRBJ2-2, with 12 bases identical to TRBD2. CDR1 is MNHEY and CDR2 is SVGAGI in the germline V gene. With V trimmed by 4 bases and J by 2 bases, 2 bases remained unmatched. The CDR3 totals 16 residues. CDR3 coding DNA: TGTGCCAGCAGTTTACTAGCGGGAGGCAACACCGGGGAGCTGTTTTTT. This sequence encodes CASSLLAGGNTGELFF.

This clone showed up just a few times. V is TRBV2 and J is TRBJ1-2; TRBD1 aligns across 9 bases. Germline assignment: CDR1 SNHLY and CDR2 FYNNEI. V shed 7 bases, J shed 7 bases, and the junction held 7 bases outside the gene matches. The CDR3 totals 13 residues. DNA for the CDR3: TGTGCCAGCATCCTACAGGGGGCGGGTGGCTACACCTTC. It encodes CASILQGAGGYTF. The full variable domain, in which reference TRBV2 and TRBJ1-2 provide the parts outside the CDR3, is EPEVTQTPSHQVTQMGQEVILRCVPISNHLYFYWYRQILGQKVEFLVSFYNNEISEKSEIFDDQFSVERPDGSNFTLKIRSTKLEDSAMYFCASILQGAGGYTFGSGTRLTVV.

This clone was seen just once. The sample carries other DNA sequences with the same CDR3. This sequence joins TRBV13 and TRBJ1-1, with D perhaps matching TRBD1 (6 bases). CDR3 length: 13 residues. V lost 4 bases and J 4 bases, leaving 10 bases between the germline ends. Germline V CDR1 and CDR2: PRHDT, FYEKMQ (reference sequence). The CDR3 is CASSSTGVTEAFF. The DNA for the CDR3 is TGTGCCAGCAGCTCGACAGGCGTCACTGAAGCTTTCTTT.

This chain connects TRBV9 to TRBJ1-1; D is possibly TRBD1 (6 bases). CDR1 and CDR2 (germline): SGDLS, YYNGEE. Trimming pared 0 bases from V and 1 base from J, leaving 10 bases between. The CDR3 is made up of 15 amino acids. CDR3 sequence reads: CASSVGRGANTEAFF. CDR3 nucleotides: TGTGCCAGCAGCGTAGGTCGGGGGGCGAACACTGAAGCTTTCTTT.